This T cell receptor (beta chain) is from a study of glioma-infiltrating T cells after dendritic cell vaccination. As for the study in general: Patients had newly diagnosed or recurrent glioblastoma and received dendritic cell vaccines.

CDR1 is LNHDA and CDR2 is SQIVND in the germline V gene (reference sequence). V lost 10 bases to trimming and J lost 8 bases; unmatched junction nucleotides: 10. The CDR3 spans 15 residues. Time point denoted: after dendritic cell vaccination, including at tumor progression/relapse. Primers: 60 V beta forward and 13 J beta reverse. The assay was immunoSEQ multiplex PCR, and TCRdb's table has in-frame clones only and misses some. The data hold 100,000 to 120,000 clones, with roughly 90% observed a single time. This sequence was found in a human donor with glioblastoma. The chain is built from TRBV19 and TRBJ2-1, with 14 bases aligning to TRBD2. Sequenced material: blood, taken after dendritic cell vaccination. The CDR3 sequence: CAIKGLAGAADEQFF. The CDR3 DNA reads as TGTGCCATCAAGGGACTAGCGGGAGCGGCTGATGAGCAGTTCTTC.